The 25 T cell receptor beta chains presented below share a single source sample, sequenced in a study of T-cell memory formation after mild COVID-19. MiXCR, applied by TCRdb to the 5' RACE reads, yields one record per CDR3 protein. Found here are some 450,000 distinct CDR3 sequences, roughly 20% of them singletons; the top ten hold around 9.2%. The sequenced material came from PBMCs or a T cell subset sorted from them (not recorded which). The receptor source for this set is an adult woman who had mild COVID-19 (a few samples of this study predate the infection). Cell type and time point are not known.

A few counts support this clonotype. The CDR3 region has the DNA TGCAGTGCTAGTAGGGGGGGGAGCAATCAGCCCCAGCATTTT. As protein: CSASRGGSNQPQHF. The chain has TRBV20-1 and TRBJ1-5, with D possibly TRBD1 on 6 matching bases. The CDR3 spans 14 residues. The germline V and J ends were trimmed by 3 bases and 1 base, with 10 bases remaining between them. Germline lookup yields CDR1 DFQATT and CDR2 SNEGSKA (reference sequence).

In its sample, this clonotype was seen a few times. The V call is TRBV15, the J call TRBJ2-5; D tentatively reads TRBD1 or TRBD2 (5 bases each). CDR3 length: 14 amino acids. CDR1 is LNHNV and CDR2 is YYDKDF in the germline V gene (reference sequence). Deletions cut 0 bases from V and 5 bases from J, with 10 bases between. The CDR3 DNA reads TGTGCCACCAGCAGAGATCGGGGCGGTGAGACCCAGTACTTC. It codes for CATSRDRGGETQYF.

The chain has TRBV3-1 and TRBJ2-5; TRBD2 aligns across 7 bases. The CDR3 spans 16 residues. CDR1 is LGHDT and CDR2 is YNNKEL in the germline V gene (reference sequence). Losses at the gene ends were 0 bases for V and 1 base for J; bases not matched to a gene: 5. For the CDR3, the DNA is TGTGCCAGCAGCCAAGATCGGGACTACCTCCAAGAGACCCAGTACTTC. Translated, it gives CASSQDRDYLQETQYF.

This clonotype came up a few times. V is TRBV27 and J is TRBJ1-1, with 7 bases that match TRBD1. The V segment lost 6 bases and the J segment 8 bases; nucleotides outside the gene matches: 6. CDR1 and CDR2 (germline): MNHEY, SMNVEV (reference sequence). The CDR3 length is 12 residues. CDR3 in DNA: TGTGCCAGCAGCCCAGACAGGGCCGAAGCTTTCTTT. Its translation: CASSPDRAEAFF.

This clonotype was seen more than once but under ten times. The genes are TRBV12-3 or TRBV12-4 and TRBJ2-7, with D perhaps matching TRBD2 (6 bases). This CDR3 spans 13 amino acids. Trimming removed 2 bases at V and 7 bases at J, with 12 bases between. In DNA, the CDR3 is TGTGCCAGCAGTTTATCCGGGAGCGAGGAGCAGTACTTC. Its translation is CASSLSGSEEQYF.

This chain uses TRBV18 with TRBJ1-2; the D gene is possibly TRBD1 (6 bases). Germline values: CDR1 KGHSH, CDR2 LQKENI. This CDR3 comprises 12 residues. V was shortened by 5 bases and J by 8 bases, with 12 bases between the two germline ends. The CDR3 DNA sequence: TGTGCCAGCTCAGACAACAGGGACGGCTACACCTTC. Translated: CASSDNRDGYTF.

This chain joins TRBV10-3 and TRBJ1-2; D unclear. V was cut by 2 bases and J by 3 bases, with 7 bases left in between. The CDR3 spans 13 residues. The germline V gene encodes CDR1 ENHRY and CDR2 SYGVKD. The CDR3: CAISERYDYGYTF. As DNA, the CDR3 is TGTGCCATCAGTGAGCGGTACGACTATGGCTACACCTTC.

This clonotype was counted only a few times. The rearrangement links TRBV5-1 to TRBJ1-1; 12 nucleotides align to TRBD1. This CDR3 is 15 amino acids long. With 4 bases clipped from V and 4 bases from J, the junction kept 5 bases outside the gene matches. Germline assignment: CDR1 SGHRS and CDR2 YFSETQ. The CDR3 bases are TGCGCCAGCAGCCGGGGACAGGGGGCGCCCACTGAAGCTTTCTTT. Protein sequence: CASSRGQGAPTEAFF.

This clonotype was counted a few times. The V gene is TRBV6-1, the J gene TRBJ2-7; 7 nucleotides agree with TRBD1. CDR3 length equals 12 residues. After removal of 7 bases from V and 4 bases from J, the junction contained 4 bases not matched to a gene. Germline V gene data show CDR1 as MNHNS and CDR2 as SASEGT. For the CDR3, the DNA is TGTGCCAGCACCGGGACAGCTTACGAGCAGTACTTC. Residues: CASTGTAYEQYF.

This clonotype was seen a handful of times. The chain employs TRBV6-5 and TRBJ1-1, with unresolved D. The CDR3 is 11 residues long. The ends were cut back, 6 bases at V and 11 bases at J, with 13 bases in the middle. Looked up from germline, CDR1 is MNHEY and CDR2 is SVGAGI. CDR3 in DNA: TGTGCCAGCAGCACCCGGGCTAGGGCTTTCTTT. Its protein product is CASSTRARAFF.

The chain couples TRBV5-1 to TRBJ1-2; D is possibly TRBD1 (5 bases). Germline loops: CDR1 SGHRS, CDR2 YFSETQ. Trimming took 4 bases from V and 2 from J, leaving 6 bases between them. CDR3 size: 12 residues. The DNA for the CDR3 is TGCGCCAGCAGCCCAGGGAACTATGGCTACACCTTC. As protein: CASSPGNYGYTF.

CDR3 sequence (DNA): TGCGCCAGCGCATACGGGGGCAGCACAGATACGCAGTATTTT. It codes for CASAYGGSTDTQYF. The chain uses TRBV5-1 and TRBJ2-3; D assignment may be TRBD1 or TRBD2 (6 bases each). The V end lost 7 bases, the J end lost 0 bases, and 12 bases lay between the germline ends. The germline V gene has CDR1 SGHRS and CDR2 YFSETQ. The CDR3 covers 14 residues.

This clonotype occurred many times. The chain uses TRBV7-9 and TRBJ2-7; a weak D match, TRBD2 (6 bases). Trimming took off 9 bases at V and 3 bases at J, with 15 bases between the two ends. The CDR3 runs to 13 residues. Germline V gene sequence: CDR1 SEHNR, CDR2 FQNEAQ (reference sequence). In nucleotides, the CDR3 is TGTGCCAGTCGGCGGGGAGCAAACTACGAGCAGTACTTC. Its translation is CASRRGANYEQYF.

The chain links TRBV24-1 to TRBJ2-7; unclear D gene. CDR3 length: 13 amino acids. V was trimmed by 9 bases and J by 3 bases, leaving 14 bases between them. Germline values: CDR1 KGHDR, CDR2 SFDVKD. CDR3 region: CATGVKGGYEQYF. As DNA, the CDR3 is TGTGCCACCGGGGTCAAAGGCGGCTACGAGCAGTACTTC.

The CDR3 here is CASMRRLGDSGANVLTF. Here the CDR3 DNA reads TGTGCCAGTATGAGGAGGTTGGGGGACTCTGGGGCCAACGTCCTGACTTTC. The genes are TRBV19 and TRBJ2-6; D is possibly TRBD1 or TRBD2 (5 bases each). The germline gives CDR1 LNHDA, CDR2 SQIVND (reference sequence). The CDR3 totals 17 residues. The V gene lost 7 bases and the J gene lost 0 bases, with 16 bases spanning the gap. Based on the CDR3 plus reference TRBV19 and TRBJ2-6, the full variable domain is DGGITQSPKYLFRKEGQNVTLSCEQNLNHDAMYWYRQDPGQGLRLIYYSQIVNDFQKGDIAEGYSVSREKKESFPLTVTSAQKNPTAFYLCASMRRLGDSGANVLTFGAGSRLTVL.

This sequence joins TRBV4-3 and TRBJ2-3; a weak D match, TRBD2 (6 bases). The ends were cut back, 6 bases at V and 3 bases at J, with 16 bases in the middle. The CDR3 runs 15 residues. Germline V gene sequence: CDR1 LGHNA, CDR2 YSLEER. CDR3 amino acids: CASRLGGASTDTQYF. The CDR3 DNA sequence: TGCGCCAGCAGACTGGGCGGGGCGAGTACAGATACGCAGTATTTT.

This clonotype was detected once. The junction shows a germline mismatch at one end, possibly a read error. The J gene is TRBJ2-1, the V gene TRBV4-3; 7 bases agree with TRBD2. Germline V gene data show CDR1 as LGHNA and CDR2 as YSLEER. The CDR3 extends over 15 amino acids. CDR3 DNA: TGCGCCAGCAGCCAAGATGCTCTAGCGGACATTGAGCAGTTATTC. It codes for CASSQDALADIEQLF.

The V and J genes are TRBV6-2 or TRBV6-3 and TRBJ2-7, with TRBD1 matching over 9 bases. The trim removed 6 bases at V and 5 bases at J, leaving 8 bases unmatched. Germline lookup yields CDR1 MNHEY and CDR2 SVGEGT. CDR3 size: 14 residues. CDR3 sequence reads: CASSQQGAKDEQYF. As DNA, the CDR3 is TGTGCCAGCAGCCAACAGGGGGCAAAGGACGAGCAGTACTTC.

The chain employs TRBV24-1 and TRBJ2-5; 7 bases agree with TRBD2. The junction had 12 bases not matched to a gene; V was cut back by 9 bases and J by 3 bases. Germline CDR1 and CDR2: KGHDR and SFDVKD. The CDR3 has 15 amino acids. Here the CDR3 DNA reads TGTGCCACCGCCGGGTCAGGGAGCGGGAAAGAGACCCAGTACTTC. It codes for CATAGSGSGKETQYF.

This clonotype has just a few counts. V and J are TRBV6-2 or TRBV6-3 and TRBJ2-7; D might be TRBD2 (6 bases). Trimming pared 8 bases from V and 5 bases from J, leaving 22 bases between. Germline CDR1 reads MNHEY; CDR2 reads SVGEGT. The CDR3 is 15 amino acids. CDR3 loop: CASRRDLRDRNEQYF. CDR3 coding DNA: TGTGCCAGCCGACGTGACTTGCGGGACCGGAACGAGCAGTACTTC.

This clonotype was seen ten or more times. J is TRBJ2-1 and V is TRBV12-3 or TRBV12-4; 11 bases match TRBD2. The CDR3 is made up of 14 amino acids. V shed 6 bases and J 5 bases; nucleotides not matched to a gene: 3. The CDR3 nucleotides read TGTGCCAGCAGCCAGGGACTAGCGGACAATGAGCAGTTCTTC. Its translation: CASSQGLADNEQFF.

This clonotype has a handful of counts. The CDR3 nucleotides read TGTGCCAGCAGCTCCGAGATAGGGACAGGGGCCTCCTACGAGCAGTACTTC. Amino acid sequence: CASSSEIGTGASYEQYF. The chain uses TRBV7-9 and TRBJ2-7; 10 positions match TRBD1. The V gene end was trimmed by 4 bases and the J gene end by 0 bases; junction bases not matched to a gene: 9. In germline, CDR1 is SEHNR, CDR2 FQNEAQ (reference sequence). This CDR3 contains 17 residues.

This clonotype occurred a few times. This CDR3 is CATSAGAGELFF. CDR3 DNA sequence: TGTGCCACCAGTGCTGGGGCAGGGGAGCTGTTTTTT. The rearrangement joins TRBV24-1 to TRBJ2-2; a weak D match, TRBD1 (5 bases). This CDR3 is built from 12 residues. CDR1 and CDR2 (germline): KGHDR, SFDVKD. V was pared by 5 bases and J by 8 bases, with 8 bases between.

This clonotype was observed at least ten times. The V gene is TRBV5-1, the J gene TRBJ1-5; D gene unclear. Trimming left V 5 bases short and J 2 bases short, with 11 bases between. The CDR3 sequence is 14 residues long. Germline V gives CDR1 SGHRS, CDR2 YFSETQ. This chain's CDR3 is CASSYVGGNQPQHF. The CDR3 DNA sequence: TGCGCCAGCAGTTACGTTGGTGGCAATCAGCCCCAGCATTTT.

This chain joins TRBV7-2 and TRBJ1-5; a possible D gene is TRBD1 (5 bases). Between the trimmed V and J ends, which lost 5 bases and 9 bases, there was a span of 17 bases. CDR1 and CDR2 from the germline V gene are SGHTA and FQGNSA. The CDR3 has 14 residues. The CDR3 DNA reads as TGTGCCAGCAGCGCATCTAGGGGTGGGTGGCCCCAGCATTTT. This sequence encodes CASSASRGGWPQHF. The entire variable domain, with the rest obtained from reference TRBV7-2 and TRBJ1-5, is as follows: GAGVSQSPSNKVTEKGKDVELRCDPISGHTALYWYRQSLGQGLEFLIYFQGNSAPDKSGLPSDRFSAERTGGSVSTLTIQRTQQEDSAVYLCASSASRGGWPQHFGDGTRLSIL.